The 2 T cell receptor beta chains presented below share a single source sample, sequenced in a study of blood T cells in healthy people across ages. Together with a sample-barcoded 5' primer, a J-beta primer mix was included in a second PCR lasting roughly 6 to 12 cycles. TCRdb recomputed calls from the 5' RACE reads with MiXCR, one row per CDR3 protein. This repertoire shows 1.5 million to 2 million distinct CDR3 sequences, 40% to 55% found once; its top ten account for 2% to 2.5%. Sequencing was done on a sample of blood. These receptors came from a middle-aged woman in good health.

There are a few counts of this clonotype. The chain is built from TRBV28 and TRBJ1-2; tentative D call: TRBD1 (5 bases). Trimming took off 3 bases at V and 5 bases at J, with 13 bases between the two ends. Per germline, CDR1 MDHEN and CDR2 SYDVKM. CDR3 length: 14 amino acids. The CDR3 DNA sequence: TGTGCCAGCAGTTTCGTGCAGGGACTGTATGGCTACACCTTC. The encoded protein is CASSFVQGLYGYTF.

The V call is TRBV7-6, the J call TRBJ2-1; 7 bases align to TRBD2. Trimming removed 0 bases from V and 7 bases from J; junction bases left unmatched: 9. Germline V lookup: CDR1 SGHVS, CDR2 FNYEAQ. This CDR3 spans 16 amino acids. This chain's CDR3 is CASSLAPGPGGNEQFF. CDR3 sequence (DNA): TGTGCCAGCAGCTTAGCTCCGGGGCCCGGGGGGAATGAGCAGTTCTTC.